This TCR beta chain is drawn from a study of human T cells and chemical hapten exposure. TCRdb re-analysed the RACE reads in MiXCR, keeping a single row per CDR3 protein. The table has roughly 42,000 distinct CDR3 sequences, approximately 9.7% seen once. The time point is: patch test 2, 6 weeks after DPC sensitization. Treatment denoted: therapeutic diphenylcyclopropenone sensitization with weekly scalp DPC. Unfractionated whole blood served as the source for total RNA extraction. This clonotype appeared many times. With 4 bases removed from V and 5 bases from J, the gap between germline ends came to 17 bases. CDR1 and CDR2 (germline): SGDLS, YYNGEE. This CDR3 contains 15 residues.

This sequence was found in a woman between 25 and 40 years old with alopecia areata. Some clones in this sample may be carry-over from other donors' samples. This material consisted of whole blood, taken in connection with sensitization to the hapten diphenylcyclopropenone (DPC). The V and J genes are TRBV9 and TRBJ2-3; D may match TRBD1 or TRBD2 (6 bases each). The CDR3 protein is CASSPPGGSIDTQYF. CDR3 bases: TGTGCCAGCAGCCCCCCCGGGGGCAGTATAGATACGCAGTATTTT.